This entry concerns a single TCR beta chain. The specificity of this receptor is unknown. No clone much larger than this one lies a single base away; base qualities are absent. This entry comes from a study of cytomegalovirus exposure and HLA in healthy donors (TCRdb year 2017). Looking at the study overall: An earlier analysis of approximately 550 of the donors reported more than 250 Gb of sequence data and 100 million to 130 million unique TCR beta sequences from some 180 million T cells. The study used immunosequencing to profile the T cell repertoires of about 670 subjects and linked those repertoires to cytomegalovirus serostatus. Donor age, sex, ethnicity and CMV serostatus were compiled together with the repertoire data. To decide whether each TCR beta V gene segment behaved as functional or pseudogenic, an earlier analysis of 587 of the donors relied on high-throughput TCR beta sequencing. In a later analysis, previously published TCR beta repertoires from several hundred donors were re-analyzed and high-resolution HLA genotyping was added so that TCR occurrence patterns could be studied. In the later analysis, no new phenotypic data were used to find candidate immune exposures; instead, reliance was placed on TCR beta sequences and their occurrence across donors. Every repertoire in the discovery cohort had been generated on one and the same sequencing platform. The number of typed donors differed by locus: about 620-630 for A, B, C, DRB1 and DQB1; approximately 520 for DQA1; 606 for DPA1; and some 470 for DPB1. HLA typing covered class I and class II loci at four-digit resolution. On average, approximately 250,000 unique TCR beta nucleotide sequences were sequenced per donor among a few hundred genotyped donors of the cohort, with roughly 18% of those sequences being non-productive. A later genetic analysis took genome-wide SNP genotypes for about 65% of the roughly 670 donors and used that subset as a discovery cohort. A separate validation cohort of approximately 130 different subjects was used in addition to the approximately 610-subject first cohort. About 280 gigabases of sequencing data and approximately 85 million unique TCR sequences were included in an early release covering roughly 600 HLA-typed donors. The aim of the study was to test whether cataloging public T cell receptors could identify signatures of past pathogen exposure. Five DR-DQ haplotypes were handled as single units for association and clustering, since linkage in the cohort was strong. To predict cytomegalovirus infection status, the study combined high-throughput TCR immunosequencing, statistical association of individual TCRs with disease status, and machine learning. Among the roughly 390 genotyped donors, around 81% belonged to the genetic ancestry cluster associated with self-reported Caucasian donors. Here is what the overall study found, with its caveats: Roughly uniform sequencing depth across donors was assumed in presence/absence analyses, although this assumption may not hold. A cluster of highly shared sequence variants was judged likely to represent a technical artifact of the sequencing pipeline. Because some donors lacked HLA typing at each locus, the association tests relied only on the typed subset. A further reported finding was that TCR beta sequences accurately predicted the HLA-A and HLA-B alleles for most subjects in the first cohort. The 87-base-pair reads could not distinguish some IMGT-functional V segments, including TRBV6-2 and TRBV6-3, so those segments were excluded. In a later analysis, TCR association rates were found to vary across HLA loci, with the most associated TCRs seen for DRB1 alleles and the fewest for HLA-C alleles. According to a later analysis, most CMV-associated TCR beta chains appeared to be HLA-restricted, and the HLA associations seemed to be driven largely by CMV exposure. An association between a missense DCLRE1C variant and V-gene and J-gene trimming of TCR beta chains was found in a later genetic analysis and replicated in an independent cohort. In the study, roughly 160 TCR beta chains were listed as associated with cytomegalovirus. The only immune exposure information available for the cohort was CMV serostatus. According to the authors, the approach could potentially be generalized to other disease states and immunological phenotypes. Several of the top co-occurrence clusters appeared to be linked to parvovirus B19, influenza, CMV and Epstein-Barr virus, according to a later analysis. The classifier was reported to diagnose cytomegalovirus status with high specificity and sensitivity in both the original cohort and the validation cohort. In a later analysis, some 17,000 TCR beta sequences were associated with specific HLA alleles at a false discovery rate of 0.05. In an earlier analysis of roughly 560 of the donors, most TCR beta V segments were observed in productive rearrangements about 87% or about 30% of the time, broadly matching IMGT annotations. When HLA alleles, especially DR and DQ, strongly co-occurred, TCR associations were difficult to assign to individual alleles. Correlated functional status among segregating V segments might reflect linkage disequilibrium, but an unknown experimental factor could not be ruled out. Only TCR beta chains were sequenced in this cohort, and the absence of alpha or paired-chain data limited detectable features. Because counts were too low, around 18 rarely observed V segments, including chromosome 9 orphons, were left out of the earlier analysis of approximately 500 of the donors. In a later analysis, HLA-associated TCR beta chains were found to be more clonally expanded and to have lower generation probabilities than equally common non-associated chains. In a later genetic analysis, fewer N-insertions in productive TCRs were reported among donors in an Asian-associated ancestry cluster than the approximately 710-donor mean. Most TCR sequences were seen in very few donors, while some public TCRs were found in many individuals. A few of the identified cytomegalovirus-associated TCR beta chains were confirmed in vitro to be specific for cytomegalovirus antigens.

There are 17 amino acids in the CDR3, from cysteine to phenylalanine inclusive. Only CDR3 DNA is held: 51 bases, read in frame from base 1. The germline V end is reduced by 0 bases and the J end by 3 bases; junction bases left unmatched: 4. Sequences KGHSH (CDR1) and LQKENI (CDR2) are obtained from the germline V gene. Preparation of the library involved the immunoSEQ multiplex PCR assay. The multiplex PCR relied on a mix of 60 forward primers for TCR Vbeta segments and 13 reverse primers for TCR Jbeta segments. The CDR3 region of rearranged TCR beta genes was amplified from genomic DNA by a multiplex PCR assay. Amplified TCR beta libraries were sequenced as 87-base-pair reads on the Illumina HiSeq System. Per the authors' processing: In a later analysis, about 80 million unique TCR beta chains were counted across the 690 or so repertoires, and approximately 9.9 million of these chains were shared by at least two donors. To remove PCR and sequencing errors, raw reads were error-corrected and collapsed into unique sequences using a nearest-neighbor algorithm that merged closely related sequences. To assign V, D and J gene segments, CDR3 sequences were aligned to IMGT reference sequences. Each retained sequence needed at least a six-nucleotide match to both a V gene segment and a J gene segment. A rearrangement counted as productive if the CDR3 had no stop codons and remained in frame with V and J, and every other rearrangement counted as non-productive. CDR3 was defined according to IMGT convention as the region running from the second conserved V-encoded cysteine to the conserved J-encoded phenylalanine. The earlier analysis of about 500 of the donors excluded sequences that lacked an unambiguous match to a single V gene segment. In an earlier analysis of 587 of the donors, a V segment was called functional when productive rearrangements were above 56.7%, and segregating when the standard deviation between donors exceeded 5%. To diagnose cytomegalovirus status from the catalog of TCR beta chain sequences, a statistical classification framework was built. A later analysis assigned V and J genes by comparing TCR nucleotide sequences with IMGT/GENE-DB human TR gene sequences. Using the TCRdist pipeline, a later analysis assigned CDR3 sequences along with most-parsimonious VDJ recombination scenarios. A later analysis defined each TCR beta chain by its CDR3 amino acid sequence plus V-gene family, and excluded reads lacking a unique V-gene family. To address suspected cross-contamination and a sequencing artifact, a later analysis removed 450 to 700 highly shared, low-generation-probability nucleotide sequences. A later analysis calculated a clonal expansion index for each public chain from normalized within-repertoire ranks of inferred template counts. Generation probabilities in a later analysis came from a VDJ recombination model fitted to out-of-frame rearrangements, and those results were checked against IGoR. A later analysis scored TCR-TCR, TCR-HLA and TCR-CMV co-occurrence with hypergeometric tests, applying a repertoire-size bias correction to TCR pairs. In a later analysis, false discovery rates were estimated by permuting HLA or CMV assignments 20 times. In a later analysis, co-occurring TCRs were grouped with DBSCAN, and TCRdist sequence similarity was added when clustering was performed within HLA-allele-positive subsets. Co-occurrence clustering excluded repertoires with fewer than 30,000 or more than 120,000 public chains, plus five with anomalous nucleotide sharing. Imported from immuneACCESS, the table was reduced by TCRdb to in-frame sequences with V and J called. These copies leave out some clones; in studies compared against another copy, an unresolved V gene accounts for under half, and the cause of the remainder is not known. V and J calls and clone size are copied from that table; D and trimming were computed from the DNA. The sample table shows some 100,000 clones, and 55% to 75% are seen once. The top ten clones comprise 5.4% of the sample.

The cohort was made up of 666 healthy bone marrow donors. At the time of sampling, all cohort members were nominally healthy, though unrecorded immune exposures were likely present. The donor was CMV seropositive and was included in the group of approximately 300 seropositive cohort members. Each donor provided a peripheral blood sample, and peripheral blood mononuclear cells were used for TCR beta sequencing. Genomic DNA extraction from the blood cell samples was performed with the Qiagen DNeasy Blood Extraction Kit. Recombination connected TRBV18 to TRBJ2-2, with 10 junctional bases fitting TRBD1. The receptor's source is a woman aged 70-85 years in good health and CMV-seropositive. Sample: PBMCs. For the CDR3, the sequence is CASSPPIGQGDTGELFF. The bases read TGTGCCAGCTCACCACCGATAGGACAGGGGGACACCGGGGAGCTGTTTTTT.